Listed below are T cell receptor beta chains from one sample, sequenced in a study of regulatory T cells in long-lasting Graves disease. TCRdb recomputed calls from the multiplex PCR reads with MiXCR, one row per CDR3 protein. The table includes over 450,000 distinct CDR3 sequences, more than 10% detected once. These same records also appear under a second study, on T cells in Graves' hyperthyroidism and ophthalmopathy.

The sample in question was peripheral blood mononuclear cells (PBMCs), obtained at new diagnosis, from a patient treated with antithyroid drugs. The source of these receptors is a woman in her thirties with Graves disease. Each CDR3 is given with its conserved first and last residue. The size of a clone is reported for some rows only, either as once, few or many, or as a class for expanded clones.

V: TRBV6-1; size: -; J: TRBJ2-1; CDR3: CASSLRQGMDNEQFF
V: TRBV6-1; size: many; J: TRBJ2-5; CDR3: CASRDYKETQYF
V: TRBV29-1; size: many; J: TRBJ2-7; CDR3: CSVAGTREQYF
V: TRBV11-2; size: many; J: TRBJ2-3; CDR3: CASSQYGRNDAGITDTQYF
V: TRBV2; size: -; J: TRBJ1-4; CDR3: CASTPSRANEKLFF
V: TRBV6-2/TRBV6-3; size: many; J: TRBJ1-4; CDR3: CASSYGPRGEKLFF
V: TRBV12-3/TRBV12-4; size: many; J: TRBJ2-1; CDR3: CASSSPGTQAYNEQFF
V: TRBV19; size: -; J: TRBJ1-5; CDR3: CASSAATGANNQPQHF
V: TRBV6-4; size: -; J: TRBJ1-6; CDR3: CASSDGRDRESYNSPLHF
V: TRBV20-1; size: few; J: TRBJ1-1; CDR3: CSARVLGTGTTEAFF
V: TRBV7-8; size: many; J: TRBJ2-6; CDR3: CASIALGSGANVLTF
V: TRBV28; size: many; J: TRBJ2-7; CDR3: CASSLGGRAVDEQYF
V: TRBV2; size: many; J: TRBJ2-3; CDR3: CASRAPAYAQNTPRTDTQYF
V: TRBV19; size: few; J: TRBJ2-5; CDR3: CASSNRDPVQGTQYF
V: TRBV4-1; size: many; J: TRBJ2-1; CDR3: CASSQGGNEQFF
V: TRBV28; size: -; J: TRBJ2-1; CDR3: CASSLWDLAGGPGNEQFF
V: TRBV12-3/TRBV12-4; size: many; J: TRBJ1-1; CDR3: CASRPWMRTEAFF
V: TRBV30; size: many; J: TRBJ1-4; CDR3: CAWSVTREGKLFF
V: TRBV12-3/TRBV12-4; size: medium-sized; J: TRBJ2-1; CDR3: CASSSSGTPRSRSYNEQFF